This T cell receptor beta chain stems from a study of T cell responses to AZD1222 COVID-19 vaccine. The method was immunoSEQ multiplex PCR; TCRdb's version includes in-frame clones alone and lacks a portion of them. The sample yields 95,000 to 150,000 clones, about 86% seen once. The length of the CDR3 is 19 residues. The ends lost 4 bases at V and 0 bases at J; junction bases unmatched: 15. Germline values: CDR1 LNHDA, CDR2 SQIVND (reference sequence). Sample: peripheral blood, taken 28 days after the second AZD1222 dose. This sequence originates from an adult who received the AZD1222 COVID-19 vaccine. The genes are TRBV19 and TRBJ1-5; 7 bases align to TRBD1. CDR3 bases: TGTGCCAGTAGTAACCCAGACAGGGCCCCATTCTTTAGCAATCAGCCCCAGCATTTT. Translating it yields CASSNPDRAPFFSNQPQHF.